Below, 4 T cell receptor beta chains from the same sample are listed, as sequenced in a study of blood T cells in healthy people across ages. A sample-barcoded 5' primer and a J-beta primer mix were used in a second PCR of roughly 6 to 11 cycles. TCRdb passed the 5' RACE reads through MiXCR, listing each CDR3 protein once. Seen here are hundreds of thousands of distinct CDR3 sequences, 40% to 50% observed once, and the top ten hold roughly 19%. Sequenced input: blood. The receptors stem from a man in his sixties in good health.

The chain joins TRBV24-1 to TRBJ2-3; D unclear. The V gene lost 3 bases and the J gene lost 2 bases, with 11 bases spanning the gap. This CDR3 comprises 15 residues. Germline lookup yields CDR1 KGHDR and CDR2 SFDVKD. For the CDR3, the DNA is TGTGCCACCAGTGATGGGGAAACGGACACAGATACGCAGTATTTT. It yields the protein CATSDGETDTDTQYF.

At least ten counts were recorded for this clonotype. V is TRBV12-3 or TRBV12-4 and J is TRBJ2-3; possible D gene TRBD1, 7 bases. This CDR3 comprises 14 residues. V lost 3 bases and J lost 4, with 11 bases in between. CDR3 region: CASSFDRDSDTQYF. For the CDR3, the DNA is TGTGCCAGCAGTTTCGACAGGGACTCAGATACGCAGTATTTT.

This clonotype was observed a handful of times. The V call is TRBV14, the J call TRBJ2-7, with 10 bases fitting TRBD1. The CDR3 has 14 amino acids. Trimming at V came to 4 bases and at J to 6 bases, leaving 6 bases not matched to a gene. CDR1 and CDR2 from the germline V gene are SGHDN and FVKESK. CDR3 loop: CASSRQGALGEQYF. The CDR3 DNA follows: TGTGCCAGCAGCCGACAGGGGGCCTTAGGCGAGCAGTACTTC.

In its sample, this clonotype was seen a few times. The chain recombines TRBV20-1 with TRBJ2-1; D is unresolved. Per germline, CDR1 DFQATT and CDR2 SNEGSKA (reference sequence). The CDR3 is made up of 13 amino acids. V dropped 0 bases and J dropped 4 bases, with 7 bases sitting between them. The DNA for the CDR3 is TGCAGTGCTAGAGACACAGCTTACAATGAGCAGTTCTTC. This codes for CSARDTAYNEQFF.